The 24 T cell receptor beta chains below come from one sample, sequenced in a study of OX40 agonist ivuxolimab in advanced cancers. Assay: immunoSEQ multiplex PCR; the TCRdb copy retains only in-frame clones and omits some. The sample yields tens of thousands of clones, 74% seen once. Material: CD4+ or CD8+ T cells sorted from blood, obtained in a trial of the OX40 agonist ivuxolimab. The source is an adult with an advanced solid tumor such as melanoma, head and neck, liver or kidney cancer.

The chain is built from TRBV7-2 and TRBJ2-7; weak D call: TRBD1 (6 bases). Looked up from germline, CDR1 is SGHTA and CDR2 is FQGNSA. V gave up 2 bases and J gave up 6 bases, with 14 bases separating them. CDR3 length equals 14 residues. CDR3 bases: TGTGCCAGCAGCTTAAGTAGGGGGTCGGGCGAGCAGTACGTC. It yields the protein CASSLSRGSGEQYV.

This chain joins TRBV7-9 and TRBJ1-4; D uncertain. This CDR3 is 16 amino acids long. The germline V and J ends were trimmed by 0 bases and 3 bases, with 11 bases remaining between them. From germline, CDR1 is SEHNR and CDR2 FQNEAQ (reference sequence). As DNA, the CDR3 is TGTGCCAGCAGCTTAGCGCGGGGTAGGGCTAATGAAAAACTGTTTTTT. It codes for CASSLARGRANEKLFF.

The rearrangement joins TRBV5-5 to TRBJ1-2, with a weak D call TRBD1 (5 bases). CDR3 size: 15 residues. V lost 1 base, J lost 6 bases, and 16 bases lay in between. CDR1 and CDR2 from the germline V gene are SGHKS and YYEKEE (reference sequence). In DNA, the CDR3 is TGTGCCAGCAGCTTGAAGGGACCATCGGTCGATGGCTACACCTTC. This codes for CASSLKGPSVDGYTF.

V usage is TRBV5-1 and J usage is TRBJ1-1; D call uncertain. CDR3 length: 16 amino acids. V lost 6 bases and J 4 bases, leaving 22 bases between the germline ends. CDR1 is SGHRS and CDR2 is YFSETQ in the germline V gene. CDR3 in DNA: TGCGCCAGCACCGTCAGTATGGCGGCGTTGGGCACTGAAGCTTTCTTT. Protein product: CASTVSMAALGTEAFF. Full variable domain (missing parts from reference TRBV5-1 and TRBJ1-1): KAGVTQTPRYLIKTRGQQVTLSCSPISGHRSVSWYQQTPGQGLQFLFEYFSETQRNKGNFPGRFSGRQFSNSRSEMNVSTLELGDSALYLCASTVSMAALGTEAFFGQGTRLTVV.

The CDR3 reads CASSVGQGYSPLHF. The CDR3 nucleotides read TGCGCCAGCAGCGTTGGACAGGGTTATTCACCCCTCCACTTT. The chain carries TRBV5-1 and TRBJ1-6, with 8 bases aligning to TRBD1. The germline V gene encodes CDR1 SGHRS and CDR2 YFSETQ. The junction had 5 bases not matched to a gene; V was cut back by 4 bases and J by 8 bases. The CDR3 totals 14 residues.

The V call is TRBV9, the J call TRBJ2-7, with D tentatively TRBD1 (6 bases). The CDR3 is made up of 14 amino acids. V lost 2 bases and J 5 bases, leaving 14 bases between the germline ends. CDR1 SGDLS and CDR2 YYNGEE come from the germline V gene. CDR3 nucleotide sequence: TGTGCCAGCAGCGTCAGGGGACAAGTGGACGAGCAGTACTTC. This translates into CASSVRGQVDEQYF.

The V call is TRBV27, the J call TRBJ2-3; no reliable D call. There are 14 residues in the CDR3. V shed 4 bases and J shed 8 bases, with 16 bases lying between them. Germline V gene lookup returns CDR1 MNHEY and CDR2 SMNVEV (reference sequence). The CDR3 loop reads CASSSVAPDRTQYF. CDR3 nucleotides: TGTGCCAGCAGTTCGGTGGCGCCCGACCGTACGCAGTATTTT.

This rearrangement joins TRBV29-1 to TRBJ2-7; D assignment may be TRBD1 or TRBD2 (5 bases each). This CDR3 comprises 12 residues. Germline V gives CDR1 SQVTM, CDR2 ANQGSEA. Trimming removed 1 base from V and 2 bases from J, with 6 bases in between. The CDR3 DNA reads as TGCAGCGTTGAAGTGGGGGCCTACGAGCAGTACTTC. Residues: CSVEVGAYEQYF.

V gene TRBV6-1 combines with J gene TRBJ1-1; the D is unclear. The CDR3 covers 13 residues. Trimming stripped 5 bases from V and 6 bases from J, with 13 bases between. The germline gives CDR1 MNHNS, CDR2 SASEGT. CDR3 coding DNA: TGTGCCAGCAGTCAAAACGGGTTTTCTGAAGCTTTCTTT. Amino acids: CASSQNGFSEAFF.

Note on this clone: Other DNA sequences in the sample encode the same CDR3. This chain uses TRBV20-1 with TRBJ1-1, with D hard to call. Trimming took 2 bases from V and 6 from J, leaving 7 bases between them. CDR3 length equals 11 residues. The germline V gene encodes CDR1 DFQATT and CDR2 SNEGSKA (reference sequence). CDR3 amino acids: CSARLLPEAFF. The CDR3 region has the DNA TGCAGTGCTAGATTGTTACCTGAAGCTTTCTTT.

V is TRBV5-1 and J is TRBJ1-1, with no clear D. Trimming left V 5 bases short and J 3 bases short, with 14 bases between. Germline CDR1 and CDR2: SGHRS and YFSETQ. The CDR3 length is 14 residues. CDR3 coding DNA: TGCGCCAGCAGGGTAGAGGGCGGCGACACTGAAGCTTTCTTT. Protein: CASRVEGGDTEAFF.

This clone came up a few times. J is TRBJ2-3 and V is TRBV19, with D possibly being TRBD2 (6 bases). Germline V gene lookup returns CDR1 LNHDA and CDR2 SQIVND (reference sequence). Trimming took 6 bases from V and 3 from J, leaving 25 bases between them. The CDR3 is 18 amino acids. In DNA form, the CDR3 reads TGTGCCAGTAGCCTGGGCTGGAGGGGAAAAAGTCGGACAGATACGCAGTATTTT. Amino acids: CASSLGWRGKSRTDTQYF.

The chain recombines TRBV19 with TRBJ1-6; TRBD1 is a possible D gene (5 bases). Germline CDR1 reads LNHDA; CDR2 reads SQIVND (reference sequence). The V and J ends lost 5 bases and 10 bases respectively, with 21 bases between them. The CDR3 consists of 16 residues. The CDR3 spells CASSSDSGTGVSPLHF. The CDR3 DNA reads TGTGCCAGTAGTTCCGACTCCGGGACCGGTGTATCACCCCTCCACTTT.

CDR3 sequence reads: CASSLLASGGYEQYV. DNA of the CDR3: TGCGCCAGCAGCCTCCTGGCTAGCGGGGGCTACGAGCAGTACGTC. The V call is TRBV4-1, the J call TRBJ2-7; 10 bases fit TRBD2. J was trimmed by 3 bases and V by 4 bases; bases with no gene match: 6. Germline lookup yields CDR1 MGHRA and CDR2 YSYEKL. This CDR3 spans 15 amino acids.

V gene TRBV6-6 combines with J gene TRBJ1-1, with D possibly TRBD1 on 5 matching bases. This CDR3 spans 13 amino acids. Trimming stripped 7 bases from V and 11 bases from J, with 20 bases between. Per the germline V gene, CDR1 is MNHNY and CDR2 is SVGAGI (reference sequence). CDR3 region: CASMAAGPQRAFF. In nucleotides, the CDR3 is TGTGCCAGCATGGCGGCGGGGCCCCAAAGGGCTTTCTTT.

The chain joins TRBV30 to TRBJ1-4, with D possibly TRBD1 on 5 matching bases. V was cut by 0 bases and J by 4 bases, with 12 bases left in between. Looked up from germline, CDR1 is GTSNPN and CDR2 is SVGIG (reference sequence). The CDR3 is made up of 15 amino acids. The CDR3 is CAWSVRTLRNEKLFF. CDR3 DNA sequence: TGTGCCTGGAGTGTAAGGACATTACGTAATGAAAAACTGTTTTTT.

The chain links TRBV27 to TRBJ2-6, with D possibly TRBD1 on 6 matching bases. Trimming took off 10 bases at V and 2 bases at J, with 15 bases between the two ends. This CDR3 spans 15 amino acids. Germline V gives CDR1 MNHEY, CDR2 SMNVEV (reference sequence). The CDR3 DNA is TGTGCCACTAAAACAGGGAGTACTGGGGCCAACGTCCTGACTTTC. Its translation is CATKTGSTGANVLTF.

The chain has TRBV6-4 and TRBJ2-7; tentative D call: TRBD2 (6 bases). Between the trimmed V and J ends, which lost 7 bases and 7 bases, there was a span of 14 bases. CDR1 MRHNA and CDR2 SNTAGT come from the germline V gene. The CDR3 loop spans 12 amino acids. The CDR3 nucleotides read TGTGCCAGCACCTGGACGGGGGTAGAGCAGTACGTC. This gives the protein CASTWTGVEQYV.

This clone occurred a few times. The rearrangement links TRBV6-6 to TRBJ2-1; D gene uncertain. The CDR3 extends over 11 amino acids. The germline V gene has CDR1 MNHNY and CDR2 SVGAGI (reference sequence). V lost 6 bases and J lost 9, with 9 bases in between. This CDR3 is CASRTRAEQFF. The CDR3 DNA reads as TGTGCCAGCAGGACCCGGGCTGAGCAGTTCTTC.

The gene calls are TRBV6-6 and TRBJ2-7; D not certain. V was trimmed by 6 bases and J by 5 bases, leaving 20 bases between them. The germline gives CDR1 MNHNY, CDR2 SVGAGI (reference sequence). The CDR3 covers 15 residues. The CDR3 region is CASSPLEKGTHEQYF. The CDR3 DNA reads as TGTGCCAGCAGCCCGCTGGAAAAGGGAACCCACGAGCAGTACTTC.

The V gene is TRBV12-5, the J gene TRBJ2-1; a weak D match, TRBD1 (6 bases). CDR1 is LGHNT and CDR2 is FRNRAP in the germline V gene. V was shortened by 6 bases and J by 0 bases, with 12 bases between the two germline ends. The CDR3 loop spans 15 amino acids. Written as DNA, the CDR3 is TGTGCTAGTGGAAGAGGACAGAGCTCCTACAATGAGCAGTTCTTC. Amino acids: CASGRGQSSYNEQFF.

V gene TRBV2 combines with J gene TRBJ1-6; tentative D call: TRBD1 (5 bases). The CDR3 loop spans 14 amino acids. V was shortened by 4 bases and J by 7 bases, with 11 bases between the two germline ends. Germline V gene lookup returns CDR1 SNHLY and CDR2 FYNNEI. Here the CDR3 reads CASSVGTENSPLHF. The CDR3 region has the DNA TGTGCCAGCAGTGTCGGGACGGAGAATTCACCCCTCCACTTT.

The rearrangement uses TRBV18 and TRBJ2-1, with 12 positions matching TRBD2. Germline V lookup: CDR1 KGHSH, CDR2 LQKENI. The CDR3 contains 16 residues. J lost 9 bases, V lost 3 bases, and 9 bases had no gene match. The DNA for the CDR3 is TGTGCCAGCTCACCTACTGCCAGACTAGCGGGGGTTGAGCAGTTCTTC. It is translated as CASSPTARLAGVEQFF.

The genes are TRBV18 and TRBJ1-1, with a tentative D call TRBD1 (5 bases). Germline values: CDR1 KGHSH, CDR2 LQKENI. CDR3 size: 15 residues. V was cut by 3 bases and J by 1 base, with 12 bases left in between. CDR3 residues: CASSPSGGGNTEAFF. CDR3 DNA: TGTGCCAGCTCACCCAGCGGTGGGGGGAACACTGAAGCTTTCTTT.